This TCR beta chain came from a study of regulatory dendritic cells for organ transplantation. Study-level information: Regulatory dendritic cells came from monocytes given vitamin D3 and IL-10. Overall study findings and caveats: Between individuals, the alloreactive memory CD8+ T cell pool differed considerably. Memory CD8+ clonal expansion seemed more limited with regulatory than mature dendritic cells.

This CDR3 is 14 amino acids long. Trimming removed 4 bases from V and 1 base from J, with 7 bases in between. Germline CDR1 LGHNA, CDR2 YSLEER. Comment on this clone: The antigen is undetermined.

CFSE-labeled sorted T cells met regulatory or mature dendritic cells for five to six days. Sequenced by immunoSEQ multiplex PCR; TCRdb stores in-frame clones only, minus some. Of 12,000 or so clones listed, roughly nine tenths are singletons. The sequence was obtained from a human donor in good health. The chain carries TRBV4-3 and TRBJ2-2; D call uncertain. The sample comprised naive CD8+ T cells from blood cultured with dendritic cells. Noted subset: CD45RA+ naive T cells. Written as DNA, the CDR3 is TGCGCCAGCAGCCGGACGGGGAACACCGGGGAGCTGTTTTTT. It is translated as CASSRTGNTGELFF.